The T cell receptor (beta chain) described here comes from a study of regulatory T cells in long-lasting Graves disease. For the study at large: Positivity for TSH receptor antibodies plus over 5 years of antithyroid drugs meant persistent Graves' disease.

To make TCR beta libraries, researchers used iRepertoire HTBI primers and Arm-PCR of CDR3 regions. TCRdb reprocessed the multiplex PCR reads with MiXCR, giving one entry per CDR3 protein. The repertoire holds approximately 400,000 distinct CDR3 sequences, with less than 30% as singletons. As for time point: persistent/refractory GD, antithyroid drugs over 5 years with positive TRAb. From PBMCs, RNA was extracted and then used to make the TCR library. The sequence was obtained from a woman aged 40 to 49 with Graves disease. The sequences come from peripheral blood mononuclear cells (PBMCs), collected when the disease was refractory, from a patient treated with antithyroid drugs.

The CDR3 bases are TGTGCCAGCAGTTACTCGACAGGGGGATCTCCCGGGGAGCTGTTTTTT. This translates into CASSYSTGGSPGELFF. The rearrangement uses TRBV6-8 and TRBJ2-2; 9 nucleotides match TRBD1. V was pared by 0 bases and J by 6 bases, with 5 bases of the junction left unmatched. The CDR3 is made up of 16 amino acids. CDR1 and CDR2 (germline): MNHGY, SAAAGT.